The 8 T cell receptor beta chains in this list originate from one sample, sequenced in a study of T cell changes during pregnancy in multiple sclerosis. Sequencing used immunoSEQ multiplex PCR; TCRdb keeps in-frame clones, though not all of them. Here the sample spans about 89,000 clones, 85% to 95% being singletons. The material was peripheral blood, obtained in the third trimester of pregnancy. The source is a female donor with multiple sclerosis, enrolled in a pregnancy study.

This clone was seen a single time. The V and J genes are TRBV5-1 and TRBJ2-1; 7 bases are a match to TRBD1. Germline V gene sequence: CDR1 SGHRS, CDR2 YFSETQ. Germline trimming cut 4 bases from V and 9 bases from J; bases unmatched to any gene: 10. There are 14 residues in the CDR3. In DNA form, the CDR3 reads TGCGCCAGCAGCCGTAATACAGGGGTTGCTGAGCAGTTCTTC. This sequence encodes CASSRNTGVAEQFF.

The chain is built from TRBV12-5 and TRBJ2-5; 8 bases match TRBD2. The ends lost 1 base at V and 1 base at J; junction bases unmatched: 5. The CDR3 runs 16 residues. Germline V gene sequence: CDR1 LGHNT, CDR2 FRNRAP. Here the CDR3 DNA reads TGTGCTAGTGGTTTGGCCCCTACTAGCGGCCAAGAGACCCAGTACTTC. It is translated as CASGLAPTSGQETQYF.

The chain is built from TRBV7-9 and TRBJ1-2, with 10 bases fitting TRBD1. Germline assignment: CDR1 SEHNR and CDR2 FQNEAQ (reference sequence). CDR3 length: 15 amino acids. Trimming cost V 1 base and J 7 bases; bases outside gene matches: 6. The CDR3 is CASSLVGTGVGGYTF. The DNA of the CDR3 is TGTGCCAGCAGCTTAGTTGGGACAGGGGTAGGTGGCTACACCTTC.

The gene calls are TRBV4-2 and TRBJ2-7; D might be TRBD1 (6 bases). Trimming left V 1 base short and J 5 bases short, with 9 bases between. CDR3 length: 13 amino acids. In germline, CDR1 is LGHNA, CDR2 YNFKEQ. CDR3 DNA: TGTGCCAGCAGCCAAGGGGGGCCAGACGAGCAGTACTTC. It codes for CASSQGGPDEQYF.

This clone appeared a few times. The gene calls are TRBV30 and TRBJ1-3; D remains ambiguous. The V end lost 1 base, the J end lost 0 bases, and 4 bases lay between the germline ends. CDR3 length: 13 residues. Germline V gives CDR1 GTSNPN, CDR2 SVGIG (reference sequence). CDR3: CAWSDSSGNTIYF. The CDR3 DNA follows: TGTGCCTGGAGTGACTCCTCTGGAAACACCATATATTTT.

The V gene is TRBV5-1, the J gene TRBJ2-2; TRBD2 is a possible D gene (6 bases). This CDR3 has 16 residues. Germline V gene data show CDR1 as SGHRS and CDR2 as YFSETQ. V was cut by 0 bases and J by 4 bases, with 13 bases left in between. The CDR3 is CASSLVSGGTTGELFF. CDR3 nucleotide sequence: TGCGCCAGCAGCTTGGTTTCTGGGGGGACCACCGGGGAGCTGTTTTTT.

V and J are TRBV11-2 and TRBJ1-3, with 8 bases lining up with TRBD1. The CDR3 length is 16 residues. The V gene end was trimmed by 5 bases and the J gene end by 0 bases; junction bases not matched to a gene: 6. Germline V gene lookup returns CDR1 SGHAT and CDR2 FQNNGV. CDR3 nucleotide sequence: TGTGCCAGCAGCCAAACCGGGACAGGCTCTGGAAACACCATATATTTT. This encodes CASSQTGTGSGNTIYF.

This chain uses TRBV6-6 with TRBJ2-1; TRBD2 aligns across 11 bases. The CDR3 loop spans 15 amino acids. The V and J ends lost 8 bases and 6 bases, in that order; junction bases with no gene match: 9. Germline CDR1 and CDR2: MNHNY and SVGAGI (reference sequence). CDR3 DNA: TGTGCCAGCTCTACGAGGCTAGCGGGAGGCAATGAGCAGTTCTTC. Its translation is CASSTRLAGGNEQFF.